This entry features one TCR beta chain sequence. There is no known antigen for this receptor. It has no much larger one-base neighbor in the sample; base qualities were not kept. The data stem from a study of T-cell reconstitution after alpha-beta-depleted transplantation in children (TCRdb year 2016). About the full investigation: T-cell immune reconstitution after TCRalphabeta/CD19-depleted allogeneic hematopoietic cell transplantation in children was quantitatively tracked in the study by means of TCR repertoire profiling.

The library was made by PCR. Sequencing used an Illumina HiSeq 2500. Molecular barcoding was employed in the preparation of TCR libraries, with unique molecular identifiers being used to normalize TCRbeta repertoire quantification. TCRdb trimmed public reads at Q25 via fastp, called clones via MiXCR and kept in-frame beta chains. Every CDR3 protein is listed once, alongside the most common genes and DNA of its rows. The sample table records around 680,000 distinct CDR3 sequences; approximately 15% of these occur just once. Of the sample, 1.1% falls within the top ten clones. The V end loses 5 bases and the J end loses 1 base, and a stretch of 9 bases separates them. For CDR1 and CDR2, the germline V gene lists SGHRS and YFSETQ. From cysteine to phenylalanine, the CDR3 is 13 amino acids long. CDR3 DNA only is kept here, 39 bases in frame from base 1.

The rearrangement combines TRBV5-1 with TRBJ1-1; no D gene can be assigned with confidence. The receptor was isolated from a human donor who donated a stem cell graft to a child with acute myeloid leukemia. This specimen was PBMCs from the stem cell graft donor, taken from the stem cell graft. Here is the DNA: TGCGCCAGCAGTCCGGAAACGAACACTGAAGCTTTCTTT. This sequence encodes CASSPETNTEAFF.